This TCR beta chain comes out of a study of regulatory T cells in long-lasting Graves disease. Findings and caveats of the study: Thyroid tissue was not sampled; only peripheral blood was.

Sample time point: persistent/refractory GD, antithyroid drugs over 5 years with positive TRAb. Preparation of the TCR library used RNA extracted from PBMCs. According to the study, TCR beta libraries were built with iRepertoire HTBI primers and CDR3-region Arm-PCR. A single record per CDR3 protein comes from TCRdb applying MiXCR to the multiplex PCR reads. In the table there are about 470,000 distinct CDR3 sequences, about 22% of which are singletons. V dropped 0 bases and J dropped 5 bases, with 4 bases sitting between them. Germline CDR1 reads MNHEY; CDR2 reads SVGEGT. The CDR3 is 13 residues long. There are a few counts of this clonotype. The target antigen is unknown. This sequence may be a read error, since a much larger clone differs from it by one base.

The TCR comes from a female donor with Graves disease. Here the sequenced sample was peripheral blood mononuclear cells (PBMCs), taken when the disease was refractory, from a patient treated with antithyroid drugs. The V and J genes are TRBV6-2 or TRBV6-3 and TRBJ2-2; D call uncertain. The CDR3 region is CASSYSETGELFF. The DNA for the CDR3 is TGTGCCAGCAGTTACTCGGAGACCGGGGAGCTGTTTTTT.